This T cell receptor beta chain was retrieved from a study of cytomegalovirus exposure and HLA in healthy donors. At the level of the study: Around 200 million T cells yielded approximately 100 million unique TCR beta sequences, as an earlier analysis found. Study conclusions and caveats: Previously analyzed data showed that most TCR beta V segments were productive at a frequency of about 90% or about 30%.

A note on this clone: What it binds is not known.

Germline lookup yields CDR1 SGDLS and CDR2 YYNGEE. The V end lost 4 bases, the J end lost 7 bases, and 12 bases lay between the germline ends. The length of the CDR3 is 14 residues. With 60 Vbeta and 13 Jbeta primers, the PCR was carried out. Here immunoSEQ multiplex PCR was the method, and the copy in TCRdb shows in-frame clones only, minus some. Its clone listing holds around 65,000 clones. The chain uses TRBV9 and TRBJ1-6; D remains ambiguous. Specimen: PBMCs. This clonotype was obtained from a boy younger than 18 in good health and CMV-seronegative. The chain's CDR3 is CASSPRSQNSPLHF. CDR3 nucleotide sequence: TGTGCCAGCAGCCCGCGAAGTCAAAATTCACCCCTCCACTTT.